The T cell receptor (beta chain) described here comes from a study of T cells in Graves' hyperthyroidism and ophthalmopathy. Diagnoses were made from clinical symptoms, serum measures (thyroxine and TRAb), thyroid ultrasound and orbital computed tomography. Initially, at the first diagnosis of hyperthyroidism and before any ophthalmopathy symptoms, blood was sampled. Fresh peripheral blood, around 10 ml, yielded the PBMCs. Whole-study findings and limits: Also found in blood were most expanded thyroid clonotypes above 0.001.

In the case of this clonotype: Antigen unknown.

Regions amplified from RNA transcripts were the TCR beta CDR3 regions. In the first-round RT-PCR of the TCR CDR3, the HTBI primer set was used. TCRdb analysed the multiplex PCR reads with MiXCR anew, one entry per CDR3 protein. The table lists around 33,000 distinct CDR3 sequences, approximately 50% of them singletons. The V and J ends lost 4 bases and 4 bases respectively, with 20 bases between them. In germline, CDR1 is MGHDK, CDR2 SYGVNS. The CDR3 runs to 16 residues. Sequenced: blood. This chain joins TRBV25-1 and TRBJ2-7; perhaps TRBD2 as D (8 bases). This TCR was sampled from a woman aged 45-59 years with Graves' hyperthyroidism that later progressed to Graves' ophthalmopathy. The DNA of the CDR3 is TGTGCCAGCAGTGCTAGATGGGACAGCGGGGGTTACGAGCAGTACTTC. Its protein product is CASSARWDSGGYEQYF.